This T cell receptor beta chain was identified in a study of T cell responses to AZD1222 COVID-19 vaccine (dated by TCRdb to the early 2020s). For context, the study as a whole: A total of 233 trial participants underwent TCR sequencing, of whom about 210 had received two doses of AZD1222 and 26 had received two doses of the MenACWY control vaccine. Enrollment into the trials was organized by age into subgroups of 18-55, 56-69 and 70-plus years, and those subgroups contained roughly 140, 27 and 60 TCR-sequenced participants, respectively. Study-wide findings and limitations: Reportedly, almost half of the unique spike-specific TCRs recognized epitopes lying outside the regions that are mutated in the B.1.351 and B.1.1.7 variants. In the small 56-69-year group, the increase in depth fell short of significance, most likely because of low power. Because no day 14 peak-response samples were available, the repertoires could be characterized only after the peak T cell response. Most participants were white British and females outnumbered males, and the authors suggested that clonal diversity may have been underestimated. Vaccine-associated CD4 TCRs spanned the whole spike protein, with dominant responses in regions 160-218 and 743-854. Conclusions about previously exposed vaccinees are limited because only six or seven AZD1222 recipients were SARS-CoV-2 seropositive at baseline. Spike-specific TCR breadth and depth rose significantly after two AZD1222 doses compared with day 0 and with MenACWY recipients.

Reading from cysteine to phenylalanine, the CDR3 counts 16 amino acids. The read is trimmed to its CDR3 DNA, 48 bases read in frame from base 1. Deletion took 8 bases off V and 3 bases off J, with a span of 23 bases between the germline ends. The germline V gene encodes CDR1 SGHAT and CDR2 FQNNGV. About this clone: Its antigen target is currently unknown. No base qualities exist here, and no much larger clone lies one base off it.

According to the study, the label for this sample's time point signals: about 28 days (+/-7) after the second vaccine dose. Because spike-specific TCR depth and breadth did not differ between the two schedules, AZD1222 recipients who got a second dose at roughly 4 weeks were pooled with those who got a second dose at roughly 12 weeks. Vaccinee samples came from UK trials COV001 and COV002, including a single-blind randomized controlled phase 2/3 trial of AZD1222 (ChAdOx1 nCoV-19) in healthy adults. For TCRbeta chain sequencing, PBMC samples from trial participants were taken at day 0 and at day 28 after the second dose. The CDR3 regions of human TCRbeta chains were subjected to immunosequencing. The original pipeline was this. Repertoire TCRs were checked for matches against a reference library of SARS-CoV-2-specific TCRs that had been generated using the MIRA antigen-specificity platform. Breadth was defined as the fraction of unique TCRs that were SARS-CoV-2-associated, and depth was defined as the fraction of total T cells that were SARS-CoV-2-associated. Each spike-specific TCR was assigned to its reactive spike region and to a CD4 or CD8 class using the MIRA data. Log10-transformed breadth and depth values were compared by one-way ANOVA with Sidak's multiple comparisons tests. Drawn from immuneACCESS, this table holds only the in-frame rearrangements with V and J called that TCRdb kept. Clones are partly lost; checked studies trace under half to an unresolved V gene and leave the rest unexplained. For V, J and clone size, that table is used; D and trimming come from the DNA. Across this sample there are 60,000 to 75,000 clones, with roughly 80% seen only once. The top ten clonotypes cover under 4.5% of the sample.

The sequence came from an adult who received the AZD1222 COVID-19 vaccine. Sequences were derived from peripheral blood, sampled 28 days after the second AZD1222 dose. The chain joins TRBV11-2 to TRBJ2-7, with the D call perhaps TRBD1 or TRBD2, as 5 bases match in each case. The nucleotides read TGTGCCAGCTCCCTGGGGCGGGCGACAGAGCTCTACGAGCAGTACTTC. It is translated as CASSLGRATELYEQYF.